This is a list of T cell receptor beta chains from one sample in a study of cytotoxic CD8 clonotypes in ibrutinib-treated CLL. This table comes from immunoSEQ multiplex PCR, and its TCRdb copy is limited to in-frame clones, with some not included. The repertoire consists of 52,000 or so clones, with roughly 80% occurring once and the leading ten covering about a fifth. Sequencing was performed on PBMCs, taken after 24 months of ibrutinib treatment. The receptors come from a human donor with chronic lymphocytic leukemia. CDR3s include the opening cysteine and the closing phenylalanine or tryptophan. Fields, in order: J gene, V gene, clone size, D gene, CDR3 protein, CDR3 DNA. A D gene is named only where the DNA matches it firmly. Only some rows state a clone size, as once, few, many or a class for expanded clones.

J: TRBJ1-5; V: TRBV7-8; size: NA; D: NA; CDR3: CASSLGWQGNQPQHF; DNA: TGTGCCAGCAGCTTAGGGTGGCAGGGCAATCAGCCCCAGCATTTT
J: TRBJ2-7; V: TRBV6-5; size: NA; D: NA; CDR3: CASRYDRRTYEQYF; DNA: TGTGCCAGCAGATACGACCGTCGCACCTACGAGCAGTACTTC
J: TRBJ1-1; V: TRBV5-6; size: NA; D: NA; CDR3: CASSLGQFTVNTEAFF; DNA: TGTGCCAGCAGCTTGGGACAGTTCACCGTGAACACTGAAGCTTTCTTT
J: TRBJ1-5; V: TRBV19; size: NA; D: NA; CDR3: CASSIVGGHDQPQHF; DNA: TGTGCCAGTAGTATCGTGGGGGGGCATGATCAGCCCCAGCATTTT
J: TRBJ2-3; V: TRBV29-1; size: NA; D: TRBD2; CDR3: CSVAELAEDTQYF; DNA: TGCAGCGTTGCCGAACTAGCGGAAGATACGCAGTATTTT
J: TRBJ1-4; V: TRBV5-1; size: NA; D: NA; CDR3: CASSLALRAPEKLFF; DNA: TGCGCCAGCAGCTTGGCCCTCAGGGCTCCTGAAAAACTGTTTTTT
J: TRBJ1-1; V: TRBV11-2; size: NA; D: TRBD1; CDR3: CASSLGQANTEAFF; DNA: TGTGCCAGCAGCTTGGGACAGGCGAACACTGAAGCTTTCTTT
J: TRBJ2-1; V: TRBV10-3; size: NA; D: TRBD2; CDR3: CAANPAGSYNEQFF; DNA: TGTGCCGCCAATCCAGCGGGATCCTACAATGAGCAGTTCTTC
J: TRBJ2-2; V: TRBV7-9; size: few; D: NA; CDR3: CASSADLVAGELFF; DNA: TGTGCCAGCAGCGCCGACTTGGTAGCCGGGGAGCTGTTTTTT
J: TRBJ1-2; V: TRBV28; size: once; D: NA; CDR3: CATAGVGYTF; DNA: TGTGCCACCGCTGGGGTCGGCTACACCTTC
J: TRBJ2-7; V: TRBV18; size: NA; D: NA; CDR3: CASSSGELYEQYF; DNA: TGTGCCAGCTCATCAGGGGAACTCTACGAGCAGTACTTC
J: TRBJ1-2; V: TRBV11-2; size: once; D: NA; CDR3: CASSLDFGQGAGTF; DNA: NA
J: TRBJ2-3; V: TRBV13; size: NA; D: TRBD2; CDR3: CASSLALAGVTDTQYF; DNA: TGTGCCAGCAGCTTAGCCCTAGCGGGAGTCACAGATACGCAGTATTTT
J: TRBJ2-3; V: TRBV10-3; size: NA; D: TRBD2; CDR3: CAISRQAGSTDTQYF; DNA: TGTGCCATCAGTAGACAAGCGGGAAGCACAGATACGCAGTATTTT
J: TRBJ1-5; V: TRBV5-1; size: NA; D: TRBD1; CDR3: CASSWTGGPNQPQHF; DNA: TGTGCCAGCAGCTGGACAGGGGGCCCTAATCAGCCCCAGCATTTT
J: TRBJ1-2; V: TRBV15; size: NA; D: NA; CDR3: CATSRDQGGYTF; DNA: TGTGCCACCAGCAGAGATCAAGGGGGCTACACCTTC
J: TRBJ1-5; V: TRBV28; size: NA; D: NA; CDR3: CASRVGTYSNQPQHF; DNA: TGTGCCAGCAGGGTTGGGACATATAGCAATCAGCCCCAGCATTTT
J: TRBJ2-3; V: TRBV19; size: few; D: NA; CDR3: CATGRGRADTQYF; DNA: TGTGCAACCGGACGTGGACGAGCAGATACGCAGTATTTT
J: TRBJ2-3; V: TRBV2; size: NA; D: NA; CDR3: CASARERRFTDTQYF; DNA: TGTGCCAGCGCCAGGGAGCGGAGGTTCACAGATACGCAGTATTTT
J: TRBJ1-1; V: TRBV6-5; size: NA; D: NA; CDR3: CVSRRPGMNTEAFF; DNA: TGTGTCAGCAGGAGACCGGGCATGAACACTGAAGCTTTCTTT
J: TRBJ2-1; V: TRBV19; size: NA; D: TRBD1; CDR3: CASSLRGQGAWNEQFF; DNA: TGTGCCAGTAGTCTCCGGGGACAGGGGGCTTGGAATGAGCAGTTCTTC
J: TRBJ1-5; V: TRBV5-1; size: NA; D: NA; CDR3: CASSLGENQPQHF; DNA: TGCGCCAGCAGCTTGGGGGAAAATCAGCCCCAGCATTTT